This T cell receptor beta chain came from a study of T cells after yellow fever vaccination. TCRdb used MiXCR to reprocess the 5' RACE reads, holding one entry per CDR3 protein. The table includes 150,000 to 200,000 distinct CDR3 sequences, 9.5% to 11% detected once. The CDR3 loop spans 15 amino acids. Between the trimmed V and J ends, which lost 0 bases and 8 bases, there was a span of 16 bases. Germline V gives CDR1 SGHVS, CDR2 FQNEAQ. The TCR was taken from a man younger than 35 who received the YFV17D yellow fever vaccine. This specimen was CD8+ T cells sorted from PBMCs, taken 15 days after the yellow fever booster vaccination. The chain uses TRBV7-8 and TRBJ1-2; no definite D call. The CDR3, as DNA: TGTGCCAGCAGCTTAGCGCACAGAAGCCTTGGCGGCTACACCTTC. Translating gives CASSLAHRSLGGYTF.